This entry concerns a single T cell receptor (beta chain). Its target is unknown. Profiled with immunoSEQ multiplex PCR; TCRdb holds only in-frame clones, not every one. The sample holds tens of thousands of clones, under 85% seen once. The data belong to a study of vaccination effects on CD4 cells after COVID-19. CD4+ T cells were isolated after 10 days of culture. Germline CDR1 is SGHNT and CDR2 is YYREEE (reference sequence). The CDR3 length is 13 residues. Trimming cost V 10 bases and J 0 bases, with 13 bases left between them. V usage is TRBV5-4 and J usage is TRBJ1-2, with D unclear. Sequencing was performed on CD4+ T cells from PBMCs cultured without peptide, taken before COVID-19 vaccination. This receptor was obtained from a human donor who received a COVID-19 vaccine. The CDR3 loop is CAGGRNSNYGYTF. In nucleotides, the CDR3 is TGTGCCGGAGGACGGAACTCTAACTATGGCTACACCTTC. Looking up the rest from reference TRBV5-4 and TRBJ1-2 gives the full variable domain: ETGVTQSPTHLIKTRGQQVTLRCSSQSGHNTVSWYQQALGQGPQFIFQYYREEENGRGNFPPRFSGLQFPNYSSELNVNALELDDSALYLCAGGRNSNYGYTFGSGTRLTVV.